In this sample, the clone carrying this T cell receptor beta chain turned up once. Germline assignment: CDR1 MDHEN and CDR2 SYDVKM. V lost 6 bases, J lost 4 bases, and 12 bases lay in between. This CDR3 has 13 amino acids. The sample belongs to a study of blood T cell repertoires in COVID-19. As originally analysed: Researchers report that nucleated cell counts were estimated from reference gene primer amplification. Assay used: immunoSEQ multiplex PCR; TCRdb lists only in-frame clones, some missing. That table furnishes V, J and clone size, whereas the DNA furnished D and trimming. The sample lists about 39,000 clones, more than 80% occurring once.

Sequencing input: peripheral blood. The sequence came from a man aged 60 to 75 in a cohort sampled during active COVID-19. The chain employs TRBV28 and TRBJ1-1; D is perhaps TRBD1 (5 bases). The chain's CDR3 is CASRLGGVTEAFF. In DNA form, the CDR3 reads TGTGCCAGCAGGCTGGGGGGGGTCACTGAAGCTTTCTTT.